This TCR beta chain came from a study of siplizumab effects on memory and regulatory T cells. Study results and caveats: Treg origin accounted for an average of roughly 64% of mappable alloreactive CD4+ clones with siplizumab and 25% to 30% in controls.

In the case of this clone: The antigen remains undetermined. This CDR3 is also generated by other DNA sequences in the sample.

CDR3 size: 11 residues. V was shortened by 5 bases and J by 2 bases, with 1 base between the two germline ends. Germline CDR1 and CDR2: SGHRS and YFSETQ. In each sample, about 10^5 TCR templates were assayed. Repertoires were generated with immunoSEQ multiplex PCR, while TCRdb's copy carries only in-frame clones and drops some. The repertoire holds roughly 100,000 clones, with approximately 96% as singletons. The chain is built from TRBV5-1 and TRBJ2-2; D not resolved. The receptor was derived from a human donor in good health. Sample: naive CD4+ T cells sorted from blood. The CDR3 loop reads CASSNTGELFF. CDR3 bases: TGCGCCAGCAGTAACACCGGGGAGCTGTTTTTT.